This TCR beta chain was sequenced during a study of cytomegalovirus exposure and HLA in healthy donors. The count of this clone is one. The donors formed part of the approximately 120-subject validation cohort, distinct from the approximately 670-subject first cohort. The data were produced by immunoSEQ multiplex PCR, yet TCRdb's version contains in-frame clones alone and is incomplete. Here the sample spans about 68,000 clones, about 90% being singletons. Sequencing input: PBMCs. The receptor was derived from a man in his late teens or twenties in good health and CMV-seronegative.

CDR3 coding DNA: TGTGCCAGCAGTGTGAGTCACTACGAGCAGTACTTC. It yields the protein CASSVSHYEQYF. J is TRBJ2-7 and V is TRBV25-1; D unresolved. Trimming took off 4 bases at V and 3 bases at J, with 7 bases between the two ends. Germline CDR1 is MGHDK and CDR2 is SYGVNS. This CDR3 has 12 amino acids.